These T cell receptor beta chains were read from a single sample in a study of radiation and T cells in renal cell carcinoma. This table comes from immunoSEQ multiplex PCR, and its TCRdb copy is limited to in-frame clones, with some not included. The repertoire consists of some 120,000 clones, with about four fifths occurring once and the leading ten covering approximately 6.3%. The source material was blood, sampled from a patient whose treatment included radiotherapy and nephrectomy. The receptor set was obtained from a man aged 50 or older with renal cell carcinoma. CDR3s include the opening cysteine and the closing phenylalanine or tryptophan. A D gene is named only where the DNA matches it firmly. Only part of the rows carry a size: once, few, many, or a class if the clone is expanded.

NA	TRBV14	TRBJ2-7	TRBD2	CASSQITSGGREQYF	TGTGCCAGCAGCCAAATCACGTCGGGAGGTCGCGAGCAGTACTTC
NA	TRBV10-1	TRBJ2-7	NA	CASSEELATFEQYF	TGCGCCAGCAGTGAAGAACTAGCTACTTTTGAGCAGTACTTC
NA	TRBV2	TRBJ1-5	NA	CASSGLGSNQPQHF	TGTGCCAGCAGTGGACTAGGCTCCAATCAGCCCCAGCATTTT
NA	TRBV7-8	TRBJ2-3	TRBD2	CASSYPLAISTDTQYF	TGTGCCAGCAGCTACCCACTAGCGATCAGCACAGATACGCAGTATTTT
NA	TRBV7-2	TRBJ1-1	NA	CASSFQENTEAFF	TGTGCCAGCAGCTTTCAGGAGAACACTGAAGCTTTCTTT
NA	TRBV5-6	TRBJ2-3	TRBD2	CASSPLAASTDTQYF	TGTGCCAGCAGCCCACTAGCGGCTAGCACAGATACGCAGTATTTT
NA	TRBV18	TRBJ1-1	NA	CASSPPYDTGKISEAFF	TGTGCCAGCTCACCACCTTACGATACGGGAAAGATCAGTGAAGCTTTCTTT
NA	TRBV28	TRBJ2-2	NA	CASSGAATGELFF	TGTGCCAGCAGTGGTGCAGCCACCGGGGAGCTGTTTTTT
NA	TRBV7-2	TRBJ2-7	NA	CASSQGDFIYEQYF	TGTGCCAGCAGCCAAGGGGACTTTATCTACGAGCAGTACTTC
NA	TRBV2	TRBJ1-5	NA	CASSETPDSNQPQHF	TGTGCCAGCAGTGAGACACCCGATAGCAATCAGCCCCAGCATTTT
once	TRBV28	TRBJ2-7	TRBD2	CASSLELAGGTSYEQYF	TGTGCCAGCAGTTTGGAACTAGCGGGGGGGACGTCCTACGAGCAGTACTTC
NA	TRBV20-1	TRBJ2-5	NA	CSAGRLGTQYF	TGCAGTGCTGGCCGGCTCGGGACCCAGTACTTC
NA	TRBV2	TRBJ1-5	TRBD1	CASSDPGQGRKGNQPQHF	TGTGCCAGCAGTGACCCGGGACAGGGACGGAAGGGGAATCAGCCCCAGCATTTT
NA	TRBV7-9	TRBJ1-4	NA	CASSLAYANEKLFF	TGTGCCAGCAGCTTAGCGTACGCAAATGAAAAACTGTTTTTT
NA	TRBV11-2	TRBJ1-1	TRBD1	CASSLGTGGPGTEAFF	TGTGCCAGCAGCTTAGGGACAGGGGGACCCGGTACTGAAGCTTTCTTT
NA	TRBV13	TRBJ2-7	NA	CASSRQRGTEQYF	TGTGCCAGCAGCCGTCAGAGAGGGACCGAGCAGTACTTC
NA	TRBV6-4	TRBJ2-3	NA	CASSENGLSDTQYF	TGTGCCAGCAGTGAAAATGGACTCTCAGATACGCAGTATTTT
once	TRBV6-5	TRBJ2-1	TRBD1	CASSYGARGNEQFF	TGTGCCAGCAGTTACGGGGCCAGGGGGAATGAGCAGTTCTTC
NA	TRBV28	TRBJ2-5	NA	CASSLFPQETQYF	TGTGCCAGCAGTTTATTCCCCCAAGAGACCCAGTACTTC
NA	TRBV4-3	TRBJ2-3	TRBD2	CASSHQAGGPTDTQYF	TGCGCCAGCAGCCACCAAGCGGGGGGGCCAACAGATACGCAGTATTTT